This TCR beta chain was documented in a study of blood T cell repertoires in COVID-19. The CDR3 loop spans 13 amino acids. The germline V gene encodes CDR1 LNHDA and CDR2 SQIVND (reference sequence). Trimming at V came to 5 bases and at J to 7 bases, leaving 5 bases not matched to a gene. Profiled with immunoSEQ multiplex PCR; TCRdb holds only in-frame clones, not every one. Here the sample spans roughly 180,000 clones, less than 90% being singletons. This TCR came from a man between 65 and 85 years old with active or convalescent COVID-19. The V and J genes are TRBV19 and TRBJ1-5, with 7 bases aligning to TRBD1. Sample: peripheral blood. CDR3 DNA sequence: TGTGCCAGTAGTGAGACAGGGATCCAGCCCCAGCATTTT. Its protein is CASSETGIQPQHF. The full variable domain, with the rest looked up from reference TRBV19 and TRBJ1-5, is DGGITQSPKYLFRKEGQNVTLSCEQNLNHDAMYWYRQDPGQGLRLIYYSQIVNDFQKGDIAEGYSVSREKKESFPLTVTSAQKNPTAFYLCASSETGIQPQHFGDGTRLSIL.